Listed here is a single T cell receptor beta chain. Its specificity is not known. Documented treatment: oral pan-JAK inhibitor, 5-10 mg twice daily. This sample stems from a study of CD8+ T cells in alopecia areata. Background on the study: Scalp area affected, as a percentage, set the severity score of treated patients.

Study-level findings and limits: Because one nonresponder was included, the link of baseline CD8+ expansion to response is considered uncertain.

CDR3 length equals 13 residues. Losses at the gene ends were 6 bases for V and 7 bases for J; bases not matched to a gene: 8. Germline V CDR1 and CDR2: MNHEY, SMNVEV (reference sequence). Isolated RNA was reverse transcribed into cDNA used as the sequencing template. Sequenced by immunoSEQ multiplex PCR; TCRdb stores in-frame clones only, minus some. The profile covers approximately 100,000 clones, with about three fifths appearing a single time and about 17% taken by the ten largest. The clonotype was recovered from a human donor with alopecia areata. The sample in question was CD8+ T cells sorted from blood, obtained between weeks 55 and 65, from a patient treated with tofacitinib. The rearrangement uses TRBV27 and TRBJ1-2; 7 bases align to TRBD1. As DNA, the CDR3 is TGTGCCAGCAGGGCTCCAGGGGGAGGTGGCTACACCTTC. This codes for CASRAPGGGGYTF.